This T cell receptor beta chain was captured by sequencing in a study of blood T cell repertoires in COVID-19. Original data processing: Reference gene primers were amplified, and this amplification served to estimate nucleated cell counts. Using immunoSEQ multiplex PCR, the repertoire was profiled, and TCRdb retains in-frame clones only, with some absent. The V and J calls and clone size come from that table; D and trimming were worked out from the DNA. The table shows under 100,000 clones, with roughly 92% occurring only once. Trimming pared 1 base from V and 8 bases from J, leaving 9 bases between. The CDR3 is 13 residues long. From germline, CDR1 is LGHDT and CDR2 YNNKEL (reference sequence).

This receptor was identified in a woman aged 55 to 70 with active COVID-19. The sample comprised peripheral blood. The rearrangement uses TRBV3-1 (or the pseudogene TRBV3-2) and TRBJ2-1; TRBD2 might be the D (6 bases). CDR3: CASSQGLEDEQFF. The CDR3 nucleotides read TGTGCCAGCAGCCAAGGACTAGAGGATGAGCAGTTCTTC.